These 20 T cell receptor beta chains were sequenced from one sample in a study of T cell responses to AZD1222 COVID-19 vaccine (dated by TCRdb to the early 2020s). The sample's time point label is to be understood as: about 28 days (+/-7) after the second vaccine dose. Library method: the immunoSEQ multiplex PCR assay. TCRdb limited this immuneACCESS table to in-frame rearrangements with V and J called. A share of clones is missing; checked studies link under half to unresolved V genes, and the rest is unexplained. The sample profile shows roughly 70,000 clones; around 80% of them were found once. The top ten hold around 15% of the sample. Sequencing used peripheral blood, obtained 28 days after the second AZD1222 dose. The receptor source for this set is an adult who received the AZD1222 COVID-19 vaccine.

CDR3 sequence: CASSLRQGVGEKLFF. The CDR3 DNA follows: TGTGCCAGTAGTCTAAGACAGGGTGTCGGTGAAAAACTGTTTTTT. The genes are TRBV19 and TRBJ1-4, with TRBD1 matching over 7 bases. Germline lookup yields CDR1 LNHDA and CDR2 SQIVND (reference sequence). The CDR3 sequence is 15 residues long. J gave up 7 bases and V 5 bases, and 10 bases lay outside the gene matches.

The chain is built from TRBV4-3 and TRBJ2-1; D is unclear. The V and J ends lost 1 base and 7 bases respectively, with 8 bases between them. The V gene's germline CDR1 is LGHNA and CDR2 YSLEER. The CDR3 has 13 residues. The chain's CDR3 is CASSQGHLNEQFF. The CDR3 DNA is TGCGCCAGCAGCCAAGGCCACTTGAATGAGCAGTTCTTC.

The rearrangement uses TRBV9 and TRBJ2-3; 7 bases are shared with TRBD2. V was pared by 4 bases and J by 2 bases, with 13 bases of the junction left unmatched. The CDR3 is made up of 17 amino acids. Germline-derived CDR1 and CDR2 are SGDLS and YYNGEE. The CDR3 protein is CASSTTTSNKNTDTQYF. The CDR3 DNA is TGTGCCAGCAGCACGACGACTAGCAACAAGAACACAGATACGCAGTATTTT.

This chain connects TRBV9 to TRBJ2-3, with D unclear. Trimming removed 0 bases from V and 0 bases from J, with 11 bases in between. The germline CDR1 and CDR2 sequences are SGDLS and YYNGEE. This CDR3 comprises 16 residues. CDR3 sequence (DNA): TGTGCCAGCAGCGTAGGCGGCAGACGAAGCACAGATACGCAGTATTTT. Amino acids: CASSVGGRRSTDTQYF.

The chain has TRBV9 and TRBJ1-2, with D unresolved. Germline CDR1 reads SGDLS; CDR2 reads YYNGEE. V was trimmed by 4 bases and J by 4 bases, leaving 11 bases between them. The CDR3 is 13 amino acids. The DNA of the CDR3 is TGTGCCAGCAGCCCTAGGTCACTCTATGGCTACACCTTC. It codes for CASSPRSLYGYTF.

The genes are TRBV19 and TRBJ1-5, with D unresolved. The V gene lost 7 bases and the J gene lost 3 bases, with 13 bases spanning the gap. Germline CDR1 is LNHDA and CDR2 is SQIVND (reference sequence). The length of the CDR3 is 14 residues. CDR3 sequence reads: CASTSWAVNQPQHF. In DNA form, the CDR3 reads TGTGCCAGTACCTCCTGGGCAGTCAATCAGCCCCAGCATTTT.

The gene calls are TRBV5-8 and TRBJ1-5; weak D call: TRBD1 (5 bases). V lost 5 bases and J 11 bases, leaving 23 bases between the germline ends. The CDR3 length is 15 residues. CDR1 is SGHTS, CDR2 YDEGEE, per germline. CDR3 loop: CASRSRDGPSPAQHF. Written as DNA, the CDR3 is TGTGCCAGCAGATCCCGGGACGGACCTTCGCCAGCCCAGCATTTT. Full variable domain (rest looked up from reference TRBV5-8 and TRBJ1-5): EAGVTQSPTHLIKTRGQQATLRCSPISGHTSVYWYQQALGLGLQFLLWYDEGEERNRGNFPPRFSGRQFPNYSSELNVNALELEDSALYLCASRSRDGPSPAQHFGDGTRLSIL.

The chain carries TRBV11-2 and TRBJ2-7; TRBD1 matches 8 bases. Germline V gene lookup returns CDR1 SGHAT and CDR2 FQNNGV. The CDR3 runs 16 residues. V lost 4 bases and J lost 0; bases outside the gene matches: 8. CDR3 in DNA: TGTGCCAGCAGCTCACCCCTGGGACAGGCCTCCTACGAGCAGTACTTC. This translates into CASSSPLGQASYEQYF. Full variable domain (rest looked up from reference TRBV11-2 and TRBJ2-7): EAGVAQSPRYKIIEKRQSVAFWCNPISGHATLYWYQQILGQGPKLLIQFQNNGVVDDSQLPKDRFSAERLKGVDSTLKIQPAKLEDSAVYLCASSSPLGQASYEQYFGPGTRLTVT.

The chain recombines TRBV7-8 with TRBJ1-5, with D possibly matching TRBD1 (6 bases). The CDR3 sequence is 15 residues long. V was shortened by 1 base and J by 4 bases, with 11 bases between the two germline ends. Germline values: CDR1 SGHVS, CDR2 FQNEAQ. The CDR3 here is CASSLERGWNQPQHF. The CDR3 nucleotides read TGTGCCAGCAGCTTAGAAAGGGGGTGGAATCAGCCCCAGCATTTT.

On this clone: At one end, the junction sequence differs from germline, possibly due to a read error. In nucleotides, the CDR3 is TGTGCCAGCTCACCTTCGGTAGGGACGGGGCACTATGGCTATACCTTC. Residues: CASSPSVGTGHYGYTF. The J gene is TRBJ1-2, the V gene TRBV18; TRBD1 is a possible D gene (5 bases). The CDR3 consists of 16 residues. Germline lookup yields CDR1 KGHSH and CDR2 LQKENI.

The count of this clone is one. The V gene is TRBV6-5, the J gene TRBJ2-7; 8 bases agree with TRBD2. CDR3 size: 13 residues. V lost 0 bases and J lost 9; bases outside the gene matches: 4. Per the germline V gene, CDR1 is MNHEY and CDR2 is SVGAGI. CDR3: CASSYSLLAVQYF. Here the CDR3 DNA reads TGTGCCAGCAGTTACTCGCTACTAGCGGTGCAGTACTTC.

This chain connects TRBV7-2 to TRBJ1-1, with a tentative D call TRBD1 (6 bases). Per germline, CDR1 SGHTA and CDR2 FQGNSA. The CDR3 runs to 15 residues. V was clipped by 4 bases and J by 4 bases, with 16 bases between them. The DNA of the CDR3 is TGTGCCAGCAGCTCCACCAGGGGATTGGCCACTGAAGCTTTCTTT. Its translation is CASSSTRGLATEAFF. Full variable domain (remainder filled in from reference TRBV7-2 and TRBJ1-1): GAGVSQSPSNKVTEKGKDVELRCDPISGHTALYWYRQSLGQGLEFLIYFQGNSAPDKSGLPSDRFSAERTGGSVSTLTIQRTQQEDSAVYLCASSSTRGLATEAFFGQGTRLTVV.

The chain carries TRBV7-3 and TRBJ2-3, with D unclear. Germline V CDR1 and CDR2: SGHTA, FQGTGA. The CDR3 totals 14 residues. Trimming took off 3 bases at V and 4 bases at J, with 11 bases between the two ends. CDR3 in DNA: TGTGCCAGCAGCTTTCGCCCAGCCTCAGATACGCAGTATTTT. Translated: CASSFRPASDTQYF.

The chain recombines TRBV5-4 with TRBJ2-1; TRBD1 aligns across 7 bases. With V trimmed by 0 bases and J by 8 bases, 5 bases remained unmatched. CDR1 is SGHNT, CDR2 YYREEE, per germline (reference sequence). The CDR3 covers 14 residues. CDR3 DNA sequence: TGTGCCAGCAGCTTGGCACAGGGGAAGGATGAGCAGTTCTTC. Amino acid sequence: CASSLAQGKDEQFF. Together with reference TRBV5-4 and TRBJ2-1, the CDR3 gives the full variable domain: ETGVTQSPTHLIKTRGQQVTLRCSSQSGHNTVSWYQQALGQGPQFIFQYYREEENGRGNFPPRFSGLQFPNYSSELNVNALELDDSALYLCASSLAQGKDEQFFGPGTRLTVL.

The V gene is TRBV18, the J gene TRBJ1-5, with D possibly matching TRBD1 (5 bases). The CDR3 sequence is 18 residues long. Germline V CDR1 and CDR2: KGHSH, LQKENI. The V end lost 2 bases, the J end lost 0 bases, and 17 bases lay between the germline ends. The CDR3 bases are TGTGCCAGCTCACCAAATCGTTTCGGGGGAGATAGCAATCAGCCCCAGCATTTT. Protein sequence: CASSPNRFGGDSNQPQHF.

The V gene is TRBV29-1, the J gene TRBJ2-2, with D perhaps given as TRBD1 or TRBD2 (5 bases each). Germline V CDR1 and CDR2: SQVTM, ANQGSEA. The CDR3 is made up of 14 amino acids. The V end lost 3 bases, the J end lost 4 bases, and 12 bases lay between the germline ends. CDR3 amino acids: CSVDEGRGTGELFF. CDR3 nucleotide sequence: TGCAGCGTTGACGAGGGAAGGGGCACCGGGGAGCTGTTTTTT.

This clone was recorded once. The rearrangement links TRBV7-6 to TRBJ1-2; a possible D gene is TRBD1 (6 bases). This CDR3 is built from 14 residues. Trimming stripped 4 bases from V and 13 bases from J, with 22 bases between. Germline loops: CDR1 SGHVS, CDR2 FNYEAQ. The CDR3 region is CASSSGAGAAGCTF. In DNA form, the CDR3 reads TGTGCCAGCAGCTCGGGGGCAGGGGCCGCCGGGTGCACCTTC.

J is TRBJ1-4 and V is TRBV4-1; 8 bases agree with TRBD1. This CDR3 contains 18 residues. CDR1 MGHRA and CDR2 YSYEKL come from the germline V gene. Germline trimming cut 4 bases from V and 6 bases from J; bases unmatched to any gene: 16. The CDR3 DNA is TGCGCCAGCAGCCCCTCCGGGACAGGCCCCCTTAGGCATGAAAAACTGTTTTTT. As protein: CASSPSGTGPLRHEKLFF.

This clone was recorded at least ten times. CDR3 nucleotide sequence: TGTGCCACCAGTGAAAGCCGGGACAGGGATTATAGCAATCAGCCCCAGCATTTT. It is translated as CATSESRDRDYSNQPQHF. J is TRBJ1-5 and V is TRBV24-1; 9 bases agree with TRBD1. CDR3 length: 18 residues. V shed 4 bases, J shed 0 bases, and the junction held 9 bases outside the gene matches. The germline V gene encodes CDR1 KGHDR and CDR2 SFDVKD.

The J gene is TRBJ2-1, the V gene TRBV2; D may be TRBD2 (5 bases). The V end was cut by 10 bases, the J end by 14 bases, with 21 bases between. The CDR3 totals 12 residues. Per the germline V gene, CDR1 is SNHLY and CDR2 is FYNNEI. The chain's CDR3 is CATNDLRDWKFF. The DNA for the CDR3 is TGTGCCACCAATGACCTTCGGGATTGGAAGTTCTTC.